This T cell receptor (beta chain) was retrieved from a study of T cell responses to AZD1222 COVID-19 vaccine. Study-level points and caveats: Every sample of the repertoires postdated the peak T cell response. Of the AZD1222 recipients, only five to seven were seropositive at baseline. Donors, mostly white British, included more females; clonal diversity was possibly underestimated. Among spike-specific TCRs, nearly half reportedly target unmutated variant regions.

Trimming took 6 bases from V and 10 from J; bases not matched to a gene: 5. Germline CDR1 and CDR2: MNHEY and SVGAGI. The CDR3 loop spans 14 amino acids. Profiling relied on immunoSEQ multiplex PCR, and the TCRdb table lists in-frame clones only, not all of them. Of about 90,000 clones listed, 91% are singletons. This clone was picked up one time. The antigen remains undetermined. The clonotype comes from an adult in good health. The V gene is TRBV6-5, the J gene TRBJ1-6; 11 nucleotides line up with TRBD1. The specimen was peripheral blood, collected on day 0 of MenACWY control vaccination. The CDR3 sequence is CASSLGTGGSPLHF. Written as DNA, the CDR3 is TGTGCCAGCAGCCTAGGGACAGGGGGATCACCCCTCCACTTT.